This T cell receptor (beta chain) derives from a study of OX40 agonist ivuxolimab in advanced cancers. In the study overall: Ivuxolimab was delivered to patients intravenously every 2 weeks at doses spanning 0.01 to 10 mg/kg.

Clones were read by immunoSEQ multiplex PCR, and TCRdb kept only the in-frame ones, dropping some. The data hold roughly 50,000 clones, with 85% to 95% observed a single time. This clone was observed a single time. Germline V CDR1 and CDR2: SGHRS, YFSETQ. The V end lost 0 bases, the J end lost 1 base, and 4 bases lay between the germline ends. The CDR3 has 14 amino acids. The receptor's source is an adult with an advanced solid tumor such as melanoma, head and neck, liver or kidney cancer. This specimen was CD4+ or CD8+ T cells sorted from blood, taken in a trial of the OX40 agonist ivuxolimab. The rearrangement uses TRBV5-1 and TRBJ2-2, with no clear D. The CDR3 spells CASSLELNTGELFF. CDR3 nucleotide sequence: TGCGCCAGCAGCTTGGAACTGAACACCGGGGAGCTGTTTTTT.